The sample holds a few counts of the clone carrying this T cell receptor beta chain. Its specificity is unknown. This entry comes from a study of beta chain features in type 1 diabetes. Regarding the study as a whole: VDJ junctions from type 1 diabetes patients carried fewer insertions and larger deletions.

Germline values: CDR1 LNHNV, CDR2 YYDKDF (reference sequence). The CDR3 is 15 residues long. Deletions cut 1 base from V and 4 bases from J, with 14 bases between. Researchers reported sorting CD4+ naive, central memory, regulatory and stem cell-like memory cells via CD45RO/CCR7/CD25/CD127/CD95/CD27. TCRB transcripts that were expressed got sequenced, as all of the isolated RNA had been reverse transcribed. Using immunoSEQ multiplex PCR, the repertoire was profiled, and TCRdb retains in-frame clones only, with some absent. The sample holds 620,000 or so clones; 15% to 19% are singletons and the top ten take about 0.086%.

The receptor comes from a man younger than 30 in good health. The specimen was naive CD4+ T cells from blood. V and J are TRBV15 and TRBJ2-7; tentatively, D is TRBD1 (6 bases). The CDR3 region has the DNA TGTGCCACCAGCAGAGGACGGGACACAGTATACGAGCAGTACTTC. Protein sequence: CATSRGRDTVYEQYF.